The present TCR beta chain was sequenced within a study of T cells in Graves' hyperthyroidism and ophthalmopathy (dated by TCRdb to about 2019). Regarding the complete study: Peripheral blood samples were taken at initial diagnosis, before any treatment was given. TCR V-J signatures able to tell the groups apart were searched for in a discovery cohort of about a hundred patients, of whom around 42 had Graves' ophthalmopathy and about 60 had stable Graves' hyperthyroidism. Prospective prediction of ophthalmopathy was tested in an independent validation cohort of 18 to 20 hyperthyroidism patients and 17 patients who later progressed to ophthalmopathy. For training and testing, the 80 to 100 patients in the discovery cohort were randomly divided in a 7:3 ratio. Thyroid tissue and blood T-cell repertoires from roughly six Graves' hyperthyroidism patients were also compared in the study. Following sampling, methimazole starting at 30 mg daily was given to hyperthyroidism patients, and high-dose intravenous methylprednisolone was given to ophthalmopathy patients. The paper describes TCR Vbeta CDR3 sequencing of about 140 peripheral blood samples, made up of approximately 40 ophthalmopathy patients, around 78 hyperthyroidism patients and 17 progressor patients.

Broader findings and caveats from the paper: No statistical method was used to set the sample size in advance, and investigators knew the group allocation. Blood samples also contained most of the expanded thyroid clonotypes (frequency above 0.001), which suggests that blood repertoires may reflect thyroid immune responses. In validation, the model predicted progression to ophthalmopathy with approximately 69% sensitivity and about 73% specificity, a median of around six months before onset. A 13 V-J signature model separated ophthalmopathy from stable hyperthyroidism, with around 91% sensitivity and roughly 81% specificity in cross-validation and 80%/75% in testing.

Amplification of TCR beta CDR3 regions was carried out from RNA transcripts. A first-round RT-PCR of the TCR CDR3 used the HTBI primer set with the Qiagen OneStep RT-PCR kit. The libraries were constructed in a second round of multiplex PCR and then size-selected and purified. Paired-end sequencing of the libraries was performed with 100 bp reads on an Illumina HiSeq2000. From the authors' description of their analysis: SOAPnuke was used to process the raw data, with reads discarded if the reads contained adapters or uncalled bases, had a mean Phred below 15, or lacked an exact constant-primer or identifier match. COPE v1.2.5 was used to merge the high-quality paired reads, and each unique nucleotide sequence was defined as a clonotype. Clonotypes were aligned to IMGT TRBV, TRBD and TRBJ reference segments using MiTCR v1.1. The analysis was restricted to V-J combinations with a frequency above 0.0001, which together covered 99.2% of the repertoires. A TCS score was defined as the ratio of F50 (clonal expansion) to E x V (chaos), with BLOSUM62-based TCRdist applied between CDR3 peptides within each V-J. Welch's t-statistics and random forest reduced 450 to 600 V-J features to about 12, which were used in a naive Bayes classifier (R e1071). The similarity between thyroid and blood repertoires was quantified using the Morisita-Horn index. TCRdb applied fastp at Q25 and MiXCR to the public reads, then kept only in-frame beta chains. Identical CDR3 proteins give one entry, which carries the most common genes and DNA. The V and J calls follow TCRdb's processing rather than the paper's. The sample yields nearly 750,000 distinct CDR3 sequences; 35% were counted once. The ten largest clones capture approximately 31% of the sample.

Stable Graves' hyperthyroidism was defined as the absence of progression to ophthalmopathy over 18 months of follow-up. Hyperthyroidism patients were aged 18 to 65 years and newly diagnosed, with disease duration of less than 2 months. The study excluded patients with uncontrolled infections, other autoimmune diseases, pregnancy or lactation. Diagnoses were established on the basis of clinical symptoms, serum thyroxine and TRAb, thyroid ultrasound, and orbital computed tomography. PBMCs were separated from 7.5 to 10 ml of fresh peripheral blood using Ficoll-Paque density gradient centrifugation. Trizol reagent was used to extract total RNA, and RNA quality was then checked on an Agilent 2100 Bioanalyzer. CDR1 and CDR2 are read off the germline V gene as ENHRY and SYGVKD. V is clipped by 3 bases and J by 9 bases, and the sequence between their germline boundaries is 8 bases long. Spanning cysteine to phenylalanine, the CDR3 consists of 11 amino acids. Kept here is only the CDR3 DNA, which spans 33 bases and is read in frame from base 1.

Worth noting for this clonotype: Which antigen it targets is not known. Base qualities were left out, and no much larger clone turns up one base away.

This receptor was taken from a woman in her thirties or forties with Graves' hyperthyroidism. This sequence uses TRBV10-3 and TRBJ1-1; TRBD1 is a weak D gene call, 6 bases matching. The specimen was blood. CDR3 region: CAISDGGKAFF. The DNA sequence is TGTGCCATCAGTGACGGGGGCAAAGCTTTCTTT.